This paragraph covers one TCR beta chain sequence. Its target is not known. This specimen comes from a study of cytomegalovirus exposure and HLA in healthy donors. General observations from the study: Common viral pathogens seemed to be connected with several of the most significant clusters, according to a later analysis.

PCR primers comprised 60 Vbeta and 13 Jbeta primers. The table came from immunoSEQ multiplex PCR; TCRdb's copy has only in-frame clones and leaves some out. The sample includes about 140,000 clones, almost 85% of them seen just once. V was trimmed by 5 bases and J by 5 bases, leaving 15 bases between them. Germline V gene lookup returns CDR1 SGHTA and CDR2 FQGTGA. This CDR3 has 15 amino acids. The sequencing input was PBMCs. The chain links TRBV7-3 to TRBJ2-2; a possible D gene is TRBD2 (6 bases). This TCR was recovered from a man between 18 and 35 years old in good health and CMV-seropositive. The CDR3 sequence: CASSPGGSGTGELFF. The DNA for the CDR3 is TGTGCCAGCAGCCCCGGTGGTAGCGGTACCGGGGAGCTGTTTTTT.